These T cell receptor beta chains were read from a single sample in a study of cytomegalovirus exposure and HLA in healthy donors. The data were produced by immunoSEQ multiplex PCR, yet TCRdb's version contains in-frame clones alone and is incomplete. The data show about 150,000 clones, 60% to 85% seen once. The sample was PBMCs. The receptors stem from a man in his forties in good health and CMV-seropositive. Each CDR3 is given with its conserved first and last residue. D genes are given only for firm matches. Not all rows give a size; the values are once, few, many and, for expanded clones, a class.

v_call,j_call,clone_size,d_call,cdr3_nt,cdr3_aa
TRBV27,TRBJ2-2,.,.,TGTGCCAGCAGTTTGCGGGGAACGAACACCGGGGAGCTGTTTTTT,CASSLRGTNTGELFF
TRBV2,TRBJ2-1,.,.,TGTGCCAGCAGGTTTACAGAAAACAATGAGCAGTTCTTC,CASRFTENNEQFF
TRBV7-2,TRBJ2-5,.,TRBD2,TGTGCCAGCAGCTTGACAGCGGGGGGAGAGACCCAGTACTTC,CASSLTAGGETQYF
TRBV19,TRBJ1-4,.,.,TGTGCCAGTAGCCCAGGGAACGAAAAACTGTTTTTT,CASSPGNEKLFF
TRBV9,TRBJ2-7,.,.,TGTGCCAGCAGCGTAGACGACTTGGTCTACGAGCAGTACTTC,CASSVDDLVYEQYF
TRBV18,TRBJ2-1,.,.,TGTGCCAGCTCATCGGGGGACCTTGGGTCGAATGAGCAGTTCTTC,CASSSGDLGSNEQFF
TRBV2,TRBJ2-7,once,TRBD2,TGTGCCAGCAGTGGAGGGACTAGGGTCCCCTACGAGCAGTACTTC,CASSGGTRVPYEQYF
TRBV15,TRBJ1-4,.,.,TGTGCCACCAGCAGAGACCAGTCGGGGGAAAAACTGTTTTTT,CATSRDQSGEKLFF
TRBV10-3,TRBJ2-7,.,.,TGTGCCATCAGTGAGTCGGCCGGGGTCGGCGAGCAGTACTTC,CAISESAGVGEQYF
TRBV5-4,TRBJ1-4,few,.,TGTGCCAGCAGCGGTTACGGCGGGGAAAAACTGTTTTTT,CASSGYGGEKLFF
TRBV5-1,TRBJ2-7,.,TRBD2,TGCGCCAGCAGCTTGAACAGCGGGAGTTTTGACTACGAGCAGTACTTC,CASSLNSGSFDYEQYF
TRBV29-1,TRBJ2-1,.,.,TGCAGCCTCTGGGTGGCTAGCGAGGGCCTTGAGCAGTTCTTC,CSLWVASEGLEQFF
TRBV18,TRBJ2-7,.,.,TGTGCCAGCTCACCACGGAGGGGCTCCTACGAGCAGTACTTC,CASSPRRGSYEQYF
TRBV6-6,TRBJ2-3,.,TRBD2,TGTGCCAGCAGTTACTCGGGGGGGGGATATGATACGCAGTATTTT,CASSYSGGGYDTQYF
TRBV27,TRBJ2-3,.,TRBD1,TGTGCCAGCAGTCCACGGGACAGACTACCCACAGATACGCAGTATTTT,CASSPRDRLPTDTQYF
TRBV4-3,TRBJ1-2,.,.,TGCGCCAGCAGCCAAGAACCGGCAGGGGGCTACACCTTC,CASSQEPAGGYTF
TRBV28,TRBJ2-5,.,.,TGTGCCAGCAGTCGCCCCGAGTTCCAAGAGACCCAGTACTTC,CASSRPEFQETQYF
TRBV28,TRBJ1-2,few,.,TGTGCCAGCAGTTTTCCCGGCAGGGGTGTCACCGGTGGCTACACCTTC,CASSFPGRGVTGGYTF
TRBV27,TRBJ1-1,.,.,TGTGCCAGCAGTTCGAAACAGGGATACACTGAAGCTTTCTTT,CASSSKQGYTEAFF
TRBV7-2,TRBJ1-4,.,TRBD1,TGTGCCAGCAGCCTCCAGGGACAGGGAGGCGAAAAACTGTTTTTT,CASSLQGQGGEKLFF
TRBV5-1,TRBJ2-2,once,.,TGCGCCAGCAGCTTGAGCAGGAAAAACACCGGGGAGCTGTTTTTT,CASSLSRKNTGELFF
TRBV4-1,TRBJ2-3,.,.,TGCGCCAGCAGCCTCCGAGGACGATCATGGGAGGCCAATACGCAGTATTTT,CASSLRGRSWEANTQYF
TRBV18,TRBJ2-6,.,TRBD1,TGTGCCAGCTCACCAAAGACCACAGGGGTAGGGGCCAACGTCCTGACTTTC,CASSPKTTGVGANVLTF
TRBV9,TRBJ2-5,.,.,TGTGCCAGCAGCGCGACAAAGGGGCCGGGTCGTCAAGAGACCCAGTACTTC,CASSATKGPGRQETQYF
TRBV21-1,TRBJ1-4,.,.,TGTGCCAGCAGCAAAAACAGGGGAAGTGAAAAACTGTTTTTT,CASSKNRGSEKLFF
TRBV7-2,TRBJ2-7,.,.,TGTGCCAGCAGCTTAGGCGGGCTGAACTACGAGCAGTACTTC,CASSLGGLNYEQYF
TRBV5-6,TRBJ2-7,once,TRBD2,TGTGCCAGCAGCTTGACTGCCTTAGCGGGAGCGTCGTACGAGCAGTACTTC,CASSLTALAGASYEQYF
TRBV30,TRBJ2-2,.,TRBD2,TGTGCCTGGTCCGCCAGCGGGAGGGGCCGTATTTCGGGCACCGGGGAGCTGTTTTTT,CAWSASGRGRISGTGELFF
TRBV2,TRBJ1-2,.,TRBD1,TGTGCCAGCACTACCGGGACAGGAGCAGCTAACTATGGCTACACCTTC,CASTTGTGAANYGYTF
TRBV7-9,TRBJ2-7,.,TRBD1,TGTGCCAGCAGCTTTGGGACAGACTACGAGCAGTACTTC,CASSFGTDYEQYF
TRBV2,TRBJ2-7,.,TRBD1,TGTGCCAGCAAGGTGACAGGGGGCTCCTACGAGCAGTACTTC,CASKVTGGSYEQYF
TRBV6-6,TRBJ1-2,.,TRBD1,TGTGCCAGCAGTTCCGGGACAGGGGTCTCTGGCTACACCTTC,CASSSGTGVSGYTF
TRBV2,TRBJ2-1,.,.,TGTGCCAGCAGTGTAGGACTCTCAAGCTCCTACAATGAGCAGTTCTTC,CASSVGLSSSYNEQFF
TRBV7-8,TRBJ2-1,.,TRBD2,TGTGCCAGCAGCAGAGAGGGAGGGCGCGATGAGCAGTTCTTC,CASSREGGRDEQFF
TRBV14,TRBJ1-4,.,.,TGTGCCAGCGCAACGAAGGGGAATGAAAAACTGTTTTTT,CASATKGNEKLFF
TRBV5-4,TRBJ2-1,.,.,TGTGCCAGCACCTCTGCCCAGGGGGGCAACAATGAGCAGTTCTTC,CASTSAQGGNNEQFF
TRBV7-9,TRBJ2-7,.,TRBD1,TGTGCCAGCAGCCGTCCCGGGACAGGAGACTACGAGCAGTACTTC,CASSRPGTGDYEQYF
TRBV15,TRBJ1-2,.,TRBD1,TGTGCCACCAGCAGGGGTTCAGGGGGTAACTATGGCTACACCTTC,CATSRGSGGNYGYTF
TRBV5-6,TRBJ2-5,.,TRBD1,TGTGCCAGCAGCTTGGATTTCGGCAGGGGGCGAGAGACCCAGTACTTC,CASSLDFGRGRETQYF
TRBV11-2,TRBJ2-7,.,TRBD1,TGTGCCAGCAGCTTACGACAGGGGGTTTACGAGCAGTACTTC,CASSLRQGVYEQYF
TRBV27,TRBJ1-1,.,TRBD1,TGTGCCAGCAGTCCGCGGGACAGGGGTTTTACTGAAGCTTTCTTT,CASSPRDRGFTEAFF
TRBV7-2,TRBJ2-3,.,.,TGTGCCAGCAGCTTATCCTCAGATACGCAGTATTTT,CASSLSSDTQYF
TRBV19,TRBJ2-1,.,TRBD2,TGTGCCAGTAGCACGACTAGCGGAAACAATGAGCAGTTCTTC,CASSTTSGNNEQFF
TRBV29-1,TRBJ2-7,.,.,TGCAGCGTTGGGGGGGACCCCTACGAGCAGTACTTC,CSVGGDPYEQYF
TRBV28,TRBJ2-5,.,TRBD2,TGTGCCAGCAGTTTGGGAGCGGGGGGTGAAGAGACCCAGTACTTC,CASSLGAGGEETQYF
TRBV2,TRBJ2-1,.,.,TGTGCCAGCAGTGAGCAGGCTAGCGTCTACAATGAGCAGTTCTTC,CASSEQASVYNEQFF
TRBV10-2,TRBJ2-7,.,TRBD2,TGCGCCAGCAGTGAAGGACTAGCGGGAGGAGGGCAGTACTTC,CASSEGLAGGGQYF
TRBV7-9,TRBJ2-3,.,TRBD2,TGTGCCAGCAGCCCTCGAGCTAGCGGGAGAGTTCCAGATACGCAGTATTTT,CASSPRASGRVPDTQYF